Listed below are T cell receptor beta chains from one sample, sequenced in a study of T-cell memory formation after mild COVID-19. TCRdb re-called the 5' RACE reads through MiXCR, storing one row per CDR3 protein. The repertoire holds under 700,000 distinct CDR3 sequences, with 20% as singletons. The sample comprised PBMCs or a T cell subset sorted from them (not recorded which). These receptors were taken from an adult woman who had mild COVID-19 (a few samples of this study predate the infection). Cell type and time point are not known. Both conserved end residues are part of each CDR3. A D gene is named only where the DNA matches it firmly. Where a row states a size, it is once, few, many or the class of an expanded clone; other rows omit it.

d_call	v_call	clone_size	cdr3_length	j_call	cdr3_aa	cdr3_nt
NA	TRBV29-1	few	11	TRBJ1-2	CSVGAVYGYTF	TGCAGCGTTGGGGCAGTATATGGCTACACCTTC
NA	TRBV30	NA	11	TRBJ2-3	CAWSVTDTQYF	TGTGCCTGGAGTGTCACAGATACGCAGTATTTT
NA	TRBV7-9	few	12	TRBJ2-5	CASSLNEETQYF	TGTGCCAGCAGCTTAAACGAAGAGACCCAGTACTTC
NA	TRBV25-1	few	14	TRBJ2-3	CASSETPSTDTQYF	TGTGCCAGCAGTGAGACCCCTAGCACAGATACGCAGTATTTT
NA	TRBV5-1	few	12	TRBJ2-3	CATKDLTDTQYF	TGCGCCACCAAGGACTTGACAGATACGCAGTATTTT
NA	TRBV5-6	few	15	TRBJ2-5	CASSSLTSRGETQYF	TGTGCCAGCAGCTCCCTAACCAGTCGGGGGGAGACCCAGTACTTC
TRBD2	TRBV20-1	NA	17	TRBJ2-6	CSARDLAGDPGANVLTF	TGCAGTGCTAGAGATTTAGCGGGAGACCCTGGGGCCAACGTCCTGACTTTC
TRBD2	TRBV2	NA	19	TRBJ2-6	CASRTSGAPPFSGANVLTF	TGTGCCAGCAGAACTAGCGGGGCGCCGCCCTTCTCTGGGGCCAACGTCCTGACTTTC
TRBD1	TRBV5-5	NA	13	TRBJ2-7	CASSFRGIYEQYF	TGTGCCAGCAGCTTCAGGGGGATCTACGAGCAGTACTTC
TRBD1	TRBV18	few	15	TRBJ1-4	CASSSRDRAGEKLFF	TGTGCCAGCTCATCCCGGGACAGGGCTGGTGAAAAACTGTTTTTT
NA	TRBV9	NA	14	TRBJ1-6	CASSPAVDDSPLHF	TGTGCCAGCAGCCCCGCCGTGGATGATTCACCCCTCCACTTT
TRBD2	TRBV20-1	NA	16	TRBJ2-3	CSARGILAGGPDTQYF	TGCAGTGCTAGAGGCATACTAGCGGGAGGGCCGGATACGCAGTATTTT
NA	TRBV4-1	NA	17	TRBJ1-1	CASRQRGRDMIVTEAFF	TGCGCCAGCAGGCAACGGGGACGGGATATGATTGTGACTGAAGCTTTCTTT
NA	TRBV7-9	few	12	TRBJ2-7	CASSLPADEQYF	TGTGCCAGCAGCTTGCCCGCTGACGAGCAGTACTTC
TRBD2	TRBV6-2/TRBV6-3	few	16	TRBJ2-1	CASSWGLAGFYNEQFF	TGTGCCAGCAGTTGGGGACTAGCGGGTTTTTACAATGAGCAGTTCTTC
TRBD2	TRBV6-2/TRBV6-3	NA	17	TRBJ2-7	CASRRTSGRGLTYEQYF	TGTGCCAGCAGACGGACTAGCGGGAGAGGATTGACCTACGAGCAGTACTTC
NA	TRBV7-9	NA	14	TRBJ2-7	CASSLFEGPYEQYF	TGTGCCAGCAGCTTATTTGAGGGTCCCTACGAGCAGTACTTC
TRBD2	TRBV6-4	NA	19	TRBJ2-1	CSSSDWTSGGPDTHNEQFF	TGTAGCAGCAGTGACTGGACTAGCGGGGGGCCCGACACCCACAATGAGCAGTTCTTC
NA	TRBV28	NA	14	TRBJ2-1	CASRVTTSYNEQFF	TGTGCCAGCAGGGTGACAACTTCCTACAATGAGCAGTTCTTC
NA	TRBV5-8	few	15	TRBJ2-3	CASSGNGVGADTQYF	TGTGCCAGCAGCGGGAACGGAGTGGGCGCAGATACGCAGTATTTT
TRBD1	TRBV5-5	NA	16	TRBJ1-1	CASSFRGRERIAEAFF	TGTGCCAGCAGCTTCAGGGGGCGCGAAAGAATAGCTGAAGCTTTCTTT
TRBD1	TRBV7-8	NA	18	TRBJ2-7	CASSRFTLWGDRYLEQYF	TGTGCCAGCAGCCGTTTCACGCTATGGGGGGACAGGTATCTCGAGCAGTACTTC
TRBD1	TRBV7-3	few	16	TRBJ2-2	CASSPGYRGLHGELFF	TGTGCCAGCAGCCCGGGTTACAGGGGATTACACGGGGAGCTGTTTTTT
NA	TRBV7-2	many	12	TRBJ1-1	CASSLPLTEAFF	TGTGCCAGCAGCTTACCTTTGACTGAAGCTTTCTTT
TRBD1	TRBV5-1	once	15	TRBJ2-3	CASSLGQGMADTQYF	TGCGCCAGCAGCCTGGGACAGGGAATGGCAGATACGCAGTATTTT
NA	TRBV7-9	NA	14	TRBJ2-1	CASRGLSSYNEQFF	TGTGCCAGCCGGGGGTTGAGCTCCTACAATGAGCAGTTCTTC
NA	TRBV24-1	few	13	TRBJ2-1	CATASGPIHEQFF	TGTGCCACGGCTTCAGGACCTATACATGAGCAGTTCTTC
NA	TRBV25-1	NA	14	TRBJ2-7	CASSYRTASYEQYF	TGTGCCAGCAGTTACCGGACAGCTTCCTACGAGCAGTACTTC
TRBD1	TRBV6-4	few	15	TRBJ2-7	CASSVSRDREYEQYF	TGTGCCAGCAGTGTTTCCCGGGACAGGGAATACGAGCAGTACTTC
TRBD1	TRBV29-1	NA	15	TRBJ1-4	CSVGGKGTGVEKLFF	TGCAGCGTCGGAGGGAAGGGGACAGGGGTCGAAAAACTGTTTTTT
NA	TRBV27	NA	15	TRBJ1-6	CASSTFGLQNSPLHF	TGTGCCAGCAGTACCTTCGGACTGCAAAATTCACCCCTCCACTTT
NA	TRBV5-1	NA	15	TRBJ2-5	CASSRASAYQETQYF	TGCGCCAGCAGCCGGGCTAGCGCTTACCAAGAGACCCAGTACTTC
TRBD2	TRBV25-1	NA	18	TRBJ2-3	CASSEGLAGGPTTDTQYF	TGTGCCAGCAGTGAAGGCCTAGCGGGAGGACCTACCACAGATACGCAGTATTTT
TRBD1	TRBV5-4	few	14	TRBJ1-2	CASSLAGTGHGYTF	TGTGCCAGCAGCTTGGCCGGGACAGGACATGGCTACACCTTC
NA	TRBV6-5	few	15	TRBJ1-1	CASSYLYRPNTEAFF	TGTGCCAGCAGTTACTTGTACCGTCCGAACACTGAAGCTTTCTTT
NA	TRBV12-3/TRBV12-4	NA	15	TRBJ2-1	CASSLERARYNEQFF	TGTGCCAGCAGTTTAGAGAGGGCCCGCTACAATGAGCAGTTCTTC
TRBD2	TRBV10-3	few	17	TRBJ2-3	CANTPGTSGSGTDTQYF	TGTGCCAACACCCCCGGGACTAGCGGGAGTGGGACAGATACGCAGTATTTT
NA	TRBV2	few	13	TRBJ2-5	CASSGNRLQAQYF	TGTGCCAGCAGTGGCAACCGCCTTCAGGCCCAGTACTTC
TRBD1	TRBV18	NA	18	TRBJ2-7	CASSRRVPGQGVSYEQYF	TGTGCCAGCTCACGTCGCGTACCGGGACAGGGGGTCTCCTACGAGCAGTACTTC
NA	TRBV15	NA	13	TRBJ1-1	CATSRIDIPEAFF	TGTGCCACCAGCAGAATTGATATCCCTGAAGCTTTCTTT
NA	TRBV4-3	NA	15	TRBJ1-2	CASSQDRHSAYGYTF	TGCGCCAGCAGCCAAGATAGGCACTCAGCTTATGGCTACACCTTC
TRBD2	TRBV11-1	few	13	TRBJ2-1	CASSLSGSREQFF	TGTGCCAGCAGCTTAAGCGGGAGTCGCGAGCAGTTCTTC
TRBD2	TRBV2	few	15	TRBJ2-1	CASSGRAGDYNEQFF	TGTGCCAGCAGTGGGCGAGCGGGAGATTACAATGAGCAGTTCTTC
NA	TRBV2	few	11	TRBJ2-7	CASSGQYEQYF	TGTGCCAGCAGTGGACAGTACGAGCAGTACTTC
TRBD1	TRBV19	NA	15	TRBJ2-7	CASSIDRGPSYEQYF	TGTGCCAGTAGTATAGACAGGGGGCCTTCCTACGAGCAGTACTTC
NA	TRBV15	NA	14	TRBJ1-4	CATSRGSGVEKLFF	TGTGCCACCAGCAGAGGAAGCGGGGTAGAAAAACTGTTTTTT
TRBD2	TRBV5-1	NA	14	TRBJ2-7	CASSPVGGTYEQYF	TGCGCCAGCAGCCCCGTCGGGGGGACCTACGAGCAGTACTTC
NA	TRBV7-8	NA	14	TRBJ1-1	CASSLGSVNTEAFF	TGTGCCAGCAGCTTAGGTTCGGTGAACACTGAAGCTTTCTTT
NA	TRBV12-3/TRBV12-4	NA	14	TRBJ1-5	CASSPPVSNQPQHF	TGTGCCAGCAGTCCCCCCGTGAGCAATCAGCCCCAGCATTTT
NA	TRBV20-1	NA	16	TRBJ1-5	CSASPHGGGGWQPQHF	TGCAGTGCTAGTCCCCACGGTGGGGGGGGATGGCAGCCCCAGCATTTT
NA	TRBV21-1	few	16	TRBJ2-7	CASSTQKPGHRYEQYF	TGTGCCAGCAGCACCCAAAAGCCGGGACACAGATACGAGCAGTACTTC
NA	TRBV7-2	many	13	TRBJ2-7	CASSSRSSYEQYF	TGTGCCAGCAGTTCACGTAGCTCCTACGAGCAGTACTTC
TRBD2	TRBV7-9	few	16	TRBJ2-7	CASSSPTSGVSYEQYF	TGTGCCAGCAGCTCCCCGACTAGCGGGGTATCCTACGAGCAGTACTTC